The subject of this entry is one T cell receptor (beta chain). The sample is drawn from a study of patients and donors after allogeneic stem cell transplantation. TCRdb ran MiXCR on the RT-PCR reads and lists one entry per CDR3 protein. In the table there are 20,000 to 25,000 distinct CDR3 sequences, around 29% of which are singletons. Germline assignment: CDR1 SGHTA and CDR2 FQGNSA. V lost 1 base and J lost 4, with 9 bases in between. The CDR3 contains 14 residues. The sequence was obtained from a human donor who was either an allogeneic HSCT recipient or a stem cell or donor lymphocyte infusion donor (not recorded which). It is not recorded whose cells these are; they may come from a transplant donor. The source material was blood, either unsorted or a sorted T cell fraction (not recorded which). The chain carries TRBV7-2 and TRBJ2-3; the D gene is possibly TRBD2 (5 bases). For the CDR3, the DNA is TGTGCCAGCAGCTTAGGAGGGCCCCCAGATACGCAGTATTTT. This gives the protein CASSLGGPPDTQYF.